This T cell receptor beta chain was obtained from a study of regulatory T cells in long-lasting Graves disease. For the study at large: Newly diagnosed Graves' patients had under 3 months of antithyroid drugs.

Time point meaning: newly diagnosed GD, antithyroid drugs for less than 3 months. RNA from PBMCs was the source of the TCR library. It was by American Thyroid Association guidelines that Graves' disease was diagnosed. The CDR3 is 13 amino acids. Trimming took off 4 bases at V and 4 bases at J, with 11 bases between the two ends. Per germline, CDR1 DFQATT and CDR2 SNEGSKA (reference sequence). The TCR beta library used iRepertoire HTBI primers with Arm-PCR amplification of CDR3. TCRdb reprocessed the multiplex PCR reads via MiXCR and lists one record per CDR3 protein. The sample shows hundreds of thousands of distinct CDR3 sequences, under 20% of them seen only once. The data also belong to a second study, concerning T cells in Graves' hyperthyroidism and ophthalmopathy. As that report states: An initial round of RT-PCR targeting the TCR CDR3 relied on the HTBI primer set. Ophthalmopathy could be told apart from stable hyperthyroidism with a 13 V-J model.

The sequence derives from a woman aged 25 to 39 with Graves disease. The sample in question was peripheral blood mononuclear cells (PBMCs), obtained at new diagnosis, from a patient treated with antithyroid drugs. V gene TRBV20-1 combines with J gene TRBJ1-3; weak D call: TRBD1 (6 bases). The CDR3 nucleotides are TGCAGTGCTACCGGGGGGCGAGGAAACACCATATATTTT. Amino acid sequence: CSATGGRGNTIYF.